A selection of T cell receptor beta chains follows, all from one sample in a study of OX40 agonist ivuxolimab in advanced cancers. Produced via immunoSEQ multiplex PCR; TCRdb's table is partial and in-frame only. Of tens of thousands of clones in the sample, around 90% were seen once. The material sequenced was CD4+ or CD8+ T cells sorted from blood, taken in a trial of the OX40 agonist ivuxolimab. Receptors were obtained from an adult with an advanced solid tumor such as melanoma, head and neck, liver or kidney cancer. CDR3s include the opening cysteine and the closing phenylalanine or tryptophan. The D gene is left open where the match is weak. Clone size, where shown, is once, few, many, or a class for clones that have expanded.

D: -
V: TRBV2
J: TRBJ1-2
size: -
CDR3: CASSGEGSYGYTF
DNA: TGTGCCAGCTCGGGGGAGGGAAGCTATGGCTACACCTTC

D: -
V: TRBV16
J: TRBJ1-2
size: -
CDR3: CASSQSIVGNYGYTF
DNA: TGTGCCAGCAGCCAATCGATAGTAGGGAACTATGGCTACACCTTC

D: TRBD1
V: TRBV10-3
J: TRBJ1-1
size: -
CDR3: CAISVGQGNWAFF
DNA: TGTGCCATCAGCGTAGGACAGGGAAATTGGGCTTTCTTT

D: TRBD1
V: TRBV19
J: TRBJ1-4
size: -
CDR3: CASTLGTGPGEKLFF
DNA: TGTGCCAGTACCCTGGGGACAGGGCCCGGCGAAAAACTGTTTTTT

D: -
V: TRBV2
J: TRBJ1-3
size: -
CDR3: CASSEGPPQGPSGNTIYF
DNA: TGTGCCAGCAGTGAAGGGCCCCCTCAGGGGCCATCTGGAAACACCATATATTTT

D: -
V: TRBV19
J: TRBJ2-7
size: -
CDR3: CASSGGGMQGRYEQYF
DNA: TGTGCCAGTAGTGGTGGGGGTATGCAGGGGCGATACGAGCAGTACTTC

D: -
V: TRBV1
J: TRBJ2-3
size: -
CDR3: CTSSQDLGGGPDTQYF
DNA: TGCACCAGCAGCCAAGACTTAGGGGGGGGGCCAGATACGCAGTATTTT

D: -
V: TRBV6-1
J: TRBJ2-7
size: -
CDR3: CASSEAVGYEQYF
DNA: TGTGCCAGCAGTGAAGCGGTGGGATACGAGCAGTACTTC

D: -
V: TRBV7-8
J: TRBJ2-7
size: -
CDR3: CASSLGGQDEQYF
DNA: TGTGCCAGCAGCTTAGGCGGCCAGGACGAGCAGTACTTC

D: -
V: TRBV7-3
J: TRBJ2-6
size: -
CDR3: CASSHATDTGANVLTF
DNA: TGTGCCAGCAGCCATGCCACGGATACTGGGGCCAACGTCCTGACTTTC

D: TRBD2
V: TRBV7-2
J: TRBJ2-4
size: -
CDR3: CASSLAGSGGASGIQYF
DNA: TGTGCCAGCAGCTTAGCGGGTAGCGGGGGGGCATCGGGCATTCAGTACTTC

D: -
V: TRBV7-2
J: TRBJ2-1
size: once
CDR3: CASSLVVSPNEQFF
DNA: TGTGCCAGCAGCTTAGTTGTGTCCCCCAATGAGCAGTTCTTC

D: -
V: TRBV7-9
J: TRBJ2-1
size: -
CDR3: CASSVRNEQFF
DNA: TGTGCCAGCAGCGTACGCAATGAGCAGTTCTTC

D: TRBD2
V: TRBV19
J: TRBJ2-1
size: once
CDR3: CASSQTGGVLNEQFF
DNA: TGTGCCAGTAGTCAAACGGGGGGAGTATTAAATGAGCAGTTCTTC

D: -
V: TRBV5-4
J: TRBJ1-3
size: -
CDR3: CASSLMRTGGSGNTIYF
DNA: TGTGCCAGCAGCTTGATGCGGACGGGTGGGTCCGGAAACACCATATATTTT

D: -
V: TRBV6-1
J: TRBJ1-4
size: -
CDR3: CASSGSGRLEKLFF
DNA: TGTGCCAGCAGTGGGTCAGGGAGGTTGGAAAAACTGTTTTTT

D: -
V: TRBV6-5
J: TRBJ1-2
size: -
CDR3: CASSSQDRPYYGYTF
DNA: TGTGCCAGCAGTTCACAAGACAGGCCCTACTATGGCTACACCTTC

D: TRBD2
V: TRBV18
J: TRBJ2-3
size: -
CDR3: CASSPRGTSGPDTQYF
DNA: TGTGCCAGCTCACCACGAGGGACTAGCGGTCCTGATACGCAGTATTTT

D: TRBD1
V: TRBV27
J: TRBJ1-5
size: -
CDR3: CASSWGAGTGGGQPQHF
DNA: TGTGCCAGCAGTTGGGGGGCCGGGACAGGGGGCGGTCAGCCCCAGCATTTT

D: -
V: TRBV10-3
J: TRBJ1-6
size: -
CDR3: CAISEQGVASPLHF
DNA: TGTGCCATCAGTGAACAGGGAGTCGCATCACCCCTCCACTTT

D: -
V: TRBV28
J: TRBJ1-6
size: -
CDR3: CASSPRDFYYSPLHF
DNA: TGTGCCAGCAGCCCCCGGGACTTCTACTATTCACCCCTCCACTTT

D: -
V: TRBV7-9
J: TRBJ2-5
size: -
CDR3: CASSFTGPETQYF
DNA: TGTGCCAGCAGCTTCACGGGGCCAGAGACCCAGTACTTC

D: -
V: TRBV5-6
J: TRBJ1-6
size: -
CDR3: CASSQQGDPTYNSPLHF
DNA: TGTGCCAGCAGCCAACAGGGTGACCCTACCTATAATTCACCCCTCCACTTT

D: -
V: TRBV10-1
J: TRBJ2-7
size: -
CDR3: CASSAAGVPYEQYF
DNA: TGCGCCAGCAGTGCGGCAGGGGTCCCCTACGAGCAGTACTTC

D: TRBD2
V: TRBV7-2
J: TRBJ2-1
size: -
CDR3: CASSLVGGGTDEQFF
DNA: TGTGCCAGCAGCTTAGTCGGCGGGGGGACCGATGAGCAGTTCTTC

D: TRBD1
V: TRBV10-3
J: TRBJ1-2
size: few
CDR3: CAIKGGEGGYTF
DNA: TGTGCCATCAAAGGGGGCGAAGGTGGCTACACCTTC

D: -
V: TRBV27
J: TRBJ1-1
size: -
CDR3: CASSLSAHRHENTEAFF
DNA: TGTGCCAGCAGTTTATCGGCCCATCGACACGAGAACACTGAAGCTTTCTTT

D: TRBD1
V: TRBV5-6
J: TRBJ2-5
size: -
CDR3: CASSGTGGGLGETQYF
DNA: TGTGCCAGCAGCGGGACAGGGGGTGGCCTGGGGGAGACCCAGTACTTC

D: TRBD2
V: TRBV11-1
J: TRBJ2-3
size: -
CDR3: CASSRDYADTQYF
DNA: TGTGCCAGCAGCCGGGACTACGCAGATACGCAGTATTTT

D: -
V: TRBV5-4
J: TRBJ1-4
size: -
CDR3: CASSLEGAGEKLFF
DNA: TGTGCCAGCAGCTTGGAAGGGGCGGGGGAAAAACTGTTTTTT

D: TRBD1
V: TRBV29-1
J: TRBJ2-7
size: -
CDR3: CSVAGGYYEQYF
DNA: TGCAGCGTTGCAGGGGGCTACTACGAGCAGTACTTC

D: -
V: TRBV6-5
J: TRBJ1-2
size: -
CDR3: CASSEQGPYGYTF
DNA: TGTGCCAGCAGCGAACAGGGACCCTATGGCTACACCTTC

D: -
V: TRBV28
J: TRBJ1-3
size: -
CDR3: CASSFPSGNTIYF
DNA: TGTGCCAGCAGTTTCCCCTCTGGAAACACCATATATTTT

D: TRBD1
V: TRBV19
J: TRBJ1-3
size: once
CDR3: CASRAGQGSGNTIYF
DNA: TGTGCCAGTAGGGCGGGACAGGGGTCTGGAAACACCATATATTTT

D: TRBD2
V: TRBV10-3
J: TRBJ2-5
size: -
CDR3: CAISEPTMTSGRRETQYF
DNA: TGTGCCATCAGTGAGCCAACTATGACTAGCGGACGTAGGGAGACCCAGTACTTC

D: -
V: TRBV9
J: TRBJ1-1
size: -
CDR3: CASSPRTENTEAFF
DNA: TGTGCCAGCAGCCCGAGGACAGAGAACACTGAAGCTTTCTTT

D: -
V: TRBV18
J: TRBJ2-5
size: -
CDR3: CASSPGPQGGAGTQYF
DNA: TGTGCCAGCTCACCGGGACCCCAGGGTGGGGCCGGGACCCAGTACTTC

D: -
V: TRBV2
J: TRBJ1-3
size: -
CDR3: CASSENGRASSGNAIYF
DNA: TGTGCCAGCAGTGAAAACGGGAGGGCGAGCTCTGGAAACGCCATATATTTT

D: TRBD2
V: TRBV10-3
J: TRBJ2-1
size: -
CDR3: CAISDKGPGLARHEQFF
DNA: TGTGCCATCAGTGATAAAGGTCCGGGACTAGCACGGCATGAGCAGTTCTTC

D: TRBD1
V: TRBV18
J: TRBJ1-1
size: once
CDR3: CASHRTGGTEAFF
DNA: TGTGCCAGCCACAGGACAGGGGGCACTGAAGCTTTCTTT

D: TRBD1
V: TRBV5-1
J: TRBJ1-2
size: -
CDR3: CASSLQPGQGARGYTF
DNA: TGCGCCAGCAGCTTACAGCCGGGACAGGGGGCGCGGGGCTACACCTTC

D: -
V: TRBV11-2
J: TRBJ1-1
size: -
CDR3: CASSLEGLAFF
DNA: TGTGCCAGCAGCTTGGAGGGGTTAGCTTTCTTT

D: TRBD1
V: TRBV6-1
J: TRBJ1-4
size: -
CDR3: CASGTGGGSEKLFF
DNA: TGTGCCAGCGGGACAGGGGGCGGGAGCGAAAAACTGTTTTTT

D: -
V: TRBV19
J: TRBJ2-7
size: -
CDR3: CASSKVGRNYEQYF
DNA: TGTGCCAGTAGTAAGGTGGGTAGGAACTACGAGCAGTACTTC

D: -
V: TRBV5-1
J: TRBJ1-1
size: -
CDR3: CAGSSRQDLTLVNTEAFF
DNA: TGCGCCGGCAGCTCTAGACAGGACCTGACTTTAGTGAACACTGAAGCTTTCTTT

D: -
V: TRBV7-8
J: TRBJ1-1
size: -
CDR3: CASSLPSYTEAFF
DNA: TGTGCCAGCAGCTTACCATCTTACACTGAAGCTTTCTTT

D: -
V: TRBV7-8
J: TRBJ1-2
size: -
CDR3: CASSLGQRDGYTF
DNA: TGTGCCAGCAGCTTGGGGCAGAGAGATGGCTACACCTTC

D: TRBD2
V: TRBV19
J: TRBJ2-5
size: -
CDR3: CASSIAAGGPLRETQYF
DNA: TGTGCCAGTAGTATAGCAGCGGGGGGGCCTTTGAGAGAGACCCAGTACTTC